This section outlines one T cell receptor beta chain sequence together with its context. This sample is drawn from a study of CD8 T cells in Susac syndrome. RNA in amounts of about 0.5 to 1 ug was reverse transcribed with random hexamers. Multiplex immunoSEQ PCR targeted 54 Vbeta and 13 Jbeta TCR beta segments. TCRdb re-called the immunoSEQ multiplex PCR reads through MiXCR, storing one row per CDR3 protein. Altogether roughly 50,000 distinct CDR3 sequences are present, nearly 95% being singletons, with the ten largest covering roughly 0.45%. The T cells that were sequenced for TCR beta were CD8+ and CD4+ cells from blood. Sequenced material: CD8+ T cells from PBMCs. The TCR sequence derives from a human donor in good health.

CDR3 sequence reads: CASSEEGQGFTPRELFF. The CDR3 bases are TGTGCCAGCAGTGAAGAGGGACAGGGGTTCACTCCTAGGGAGCTGTTTTTT. The J gene is TRBJ2-2, the V gene TRBV6-1, with TRBD1 matching over 10 bases. Per the germline V gene, CDR1 is MNHNS and CDR2 is SASEGT. Germline trimming cut 1 base from V and 9 bases from J; bases unmatched to any gene: 11. This CDR3 spans 17 amino acids.